A selection of T cell receptor beta chains follows, all from one sample in a study of T-cell memory formation after mild COVID-19. TCRdb fed the 5' RACE reads into MiXCR, producing one record per CDR3 protein. The top ten clones hold 9.5% to 15% of a sample with 450,000 or so distinct CDR3 sequences, 20% to 25% of them seen once. The specimen sequenced was PBMCs or a T cell subset sorted from them (not recorded which). Every receptor here comes from an adult woman who had mild COVID-19 (a few samples of this study predate the infection). Cell type and time point are not known. CDR3s include the opening cysteine and the closing phenylalanine or tryptophan. The D gene is left open where the match is weak. Rows may omit the clone size; those that give it use once, few, many or a size class.

j_gene | abundance | d_gene | v_gene | CDR3nt | CDR3aa
TRBJ2-1 | - | TRBD1 | TRBV5-4 | TGTGCCAGCAGCTTTGTCGGGACAGTATACAATGAGCAGTTCTTC | CASSFVGTVYNEQFF
TRBJ2-7 | many | TRBD1 | TRBV5-1 | TGCGCCAGCAGCTCGACAGGGTACGAGCAGTACTTC | CASSSTGYEQYF
TRBJ2-1 | - | TRBD2 | TRBV4-1 | TGCGCCAGCAGCCCCAGGACTAGTGGGTATGAGCAGTTCTTC | CASSPRTSGYEQFF
TRBJ2-2 | - | - | TRBV25-1 | TGTGCCACCTTTGAGTCCGGGGAGCTGTTTTTT | CATFESGELFF
TRBJ2-7 | - | - | TRBV28 | TGTGCCAGCAGTTCCTATGGCAGGGAATGGGGCGAGCAGTACTTC | CASSSYGREWGEQYF
TRBJ2-5 | many | TRBD1 | TRBV4-3 | TGCGCCAGCAGCCAAGCCGACAGGGCCCGGGGGACCCAGTACTTC | CASSQADRARGTQYF
TRBJ2-5 | few | - | TRBV5-1 | TGCGCCAGCAGCTTGGAACCCATGCAAGAGACCCAGTACTTC | CASSLEPMQETQYF
TRBJ2-7 | few | - | TRBV6-5 | TGTGCCTCCAGCAATATAGCGTATGCCTACGAGCAGTACTTC | CASSNIAYAYEQYF
TRBJ2-7 | - | - | TRBV29-1 | TGCAGCGTTGTCCCTGTGAACAGGAACGAGCAGTACTTC | CSVVPVNRNEQYF
TRBJ1-4 | few | - | TRBV7-2 | TGTGCCAGCAGCTTAGGGGGGCAGTATGAAAAACTGTTTTTT | CASSLGGQYEKLFF
TRBJ1-1 | many | TRBD1 | TRBV5-1 | TGCGCCAGCAGCCCAGGGGGCCGGACTGAAGCTTTCTTT | CASSPGGRTEAFF
TRBJ2-2 | - | TRBD1 | TRBV7-2 | TGTGCCAGCAGCTTAGCGACAGGGTCCGGGGAGCTGTTTTTT | CASSLATGSGELFF
TRBJ1-5 | - | - | TRBV28 | TGTGCCAGCACCTATTCGGACGAGGGGCCCCAGCATTTT | CASTYSDEGPQHF
TRBJ2-5 | - | - | TRBV7-7 | TGTGCTAGCAGCCTAATCGTGAACCAAGAGACCCAGTACTTC | CASSLIVNQETQYF
TRBJ2-1 | - | - | TRBV9 | TGTGCCAGCAGAGGTAGGCCAGGGGCTGGCAATGAGCAGTTCTTC | CASRGRPGAGNEQFF
TRBJ1-2 | - | - | TRBV6-5 | TGTGCCAGCAGTTTGGCTTATAACTATGGCTACACCTTC | CASSLAYNYGYTF
TRBJ2-3 | - | - | TRBV7-2 | TGTGCCAGCAGCTCAGCCGGGACTCTTAGCACAGATACGCAGTATTTT | CASSSAGTLSTDTQYF
TRBJ2-2 | - | - | TRBV24-1 | TGTGCCACCAGTGACCCCTCCGACAGTAACACCGGGGAGCTGTTTTTT | CATSDPSDSNTGELFF
TRBJ2-7 | - | - | TRBV4-2 | TGTGCCAGCGGCGGGCATCAGGACTCCTACGAGCAGTACTTC | CASGGHQDSYEQYF